The clone carrying this T cell receptor beta chain appeared a single time. Only in-frame clones appear in the TCRdb table, and some are missing; sequencing was by immunoSEQ multiplex PCR. The repertoire holds about 2.2 million clones, with around 93% as singletons. The data are from a study of shared clonotypes between healthy human individuals. Positive CCR7 selection of CD45RO-negative cells yielded the naive CD8 cells, and terminally differentiated effector memory CD45RA+ cells were excluded. The sequenced sample was naive CD8+ T cells from PBMCs. The receptor was isolated from a man between 18 and 35 years old in good health. Some clones in this sample may be carry-over from other donors' samples.

The CDR3 sequence is CASSEWFDRRNYEQYF. The CDR3 DNA is TGTGCCAGCAGTGAGTGGTTCGACAGAAGGAACTACGAGCAGTACTTC. The rearrangement joins TRBV6-1 to TRBJ2-7; maybe TRBD1 (5 bases). Per the germline V gene, CDR1 is MNHNS and CDR2 is SASEGT. The CDR3 is 16 amino acids. Between the trimmed V and J ends, which lost 3 bases and 3 bases, there was a span of 18 bases.